What follows are 2 T cell receptor beta chains derived from one specimen sequenced in a study of blood T cell repertoires in COVID-19. The assay was immunoSEQ multiplex PCR, and TCRdb's table has in-frame clones only and misses some. Here the sample spans about 60,000 clones, almost 85% being singletons. Sequenced input: peripheral blood. The source of these receptors is a man in his 60s with COVID-19, enrolled during active disease.

The chain combines TRBV2 with TRBJ1-5; D remains unclear. The length of the CDR3 is 15 residues. V gave up 4 bases and J gave up 3 bases, with 13 bases separating them. CDR1 is SNHLY, CDR2 FYNNEI, per germline. Here the CDR3 reads CASSALEAFNQPQHF. The CDR3 DNA is TGTGCCAGCAGTGCGCTGGAGGCCTTCAATCAGCCCCAGCATTTT.

The genes are TRBV3-1 (or the pseudogene TRBV3-2) and TRBJ1-1; 7 nucleotides line up with TRBD1. Trimming at V came to 3 bases and at J to 3 bases, leaving 4 bases not matched to a gene. The germline V gene encodes CDR1 LGHDT and CDR2 YNNKEL (reference sequence). The CDR3 is 14 residues long. CDR3 nucleotides: TGTGCCAGCAGCCAGGCCGGGACAGACACTGAAGCTTTCTTT. Its translation is CASSQAGTDTEAFF.